A selection of T cell receptor beta chains follows, all from one sample in a study of shared clonotypes between healthy human individuals. Assay: immunoSEQ multiplex PCR; the TCRdb copy retains only in-frame clones and omits some. The data contain 2,500,000 or so clones, just over 90% of them seen just once; the ten biggest clones take up 0.11% to 0.15%. The sample was naive CD4+ T cells sorted from blood. These receptors originate from a man between 18 and 29 years old in good health. Both conserved end residues are part of each CDR3. The D gene is left open where the match is weak. Where a row states a size, it is once, few, many or the class of an expanded clone; other rows omit it.

>TRBJ2-1|TRBV4-1|.|.
TGCGCCAGCAGCCAAGACCACCAGGAAGGGGCGAGCTCCTACAATGAGCAGTTCTTC
CASSQDHQEGASSYNEQFF
>TRBJ2-5|TRBV9|.|TRBD2
TGTGCCAGCAGCGTTACGGGAGGAGGGGTGGGGGAGACCCAGTACTTC
CASSVTGGGVGETQYF
>TRBJ2-7|TRBV5-6|.|TRBD2
TGTGCCAGCAGCTGGACGGGAGGAAAAACCCTCTACGAGCAGTACTTC
CASSWTGGKTLYEQYF
>TRBJ2-5|TRBV5-1|.|TRBD2
TGCGCCTCCAATCACCGCGGGGGGCCCAAAGAGACCCAGTACTTC
CASNHRGGPKETQYF
>TRBJ1-2|TRBV6-5|.|TRBD1
TGTGCCAGCAGTTACTCTCGGGACAGCTATGGCTACACCTTC
CASSYSRDSYGYTF
>TRBJ2-7|TRBV6-4|.|TRBD2
TGTGCCAGCAGCCCGGGACTAGCGAACCACGAGCAGTACTTC
CASSPGLANHEQYF
>TRBJ1-6|TRBV11-3|.|.
TGTGCCAGCAGCTTAGGGACAGCTTATAATTCACCCCTCCACTTT
CASSLGTAYNSPLHF
>TRBJ2-5|TRBV19|.|TRBD2
TGTGCCAGTAGTCCCGGACTAGCCGGGGAGACCCAGTACTTC
CASSPGLAGETQYF
>TRBJ2-5|TRBV25-1|.|.
TGTGCCAGCAGTGCCTCCGACTCCGAAGAGACCCAGTACTTC
CASSASDSEETQYF
>TRBJ2-3|TRBV11-3|.|.
TGTGCCAGCAGCCCTGGGGAAGATACGCAGTATTTT
CASSPGEDTQYF
>TRBJ1-6|TRBV7-2|.|.
TGTGCCAGCAGCTTAACCTTTTTAAGTTCACCCCTCCACTTT
CASSLTFLSSPLHF
>TRBJ2-1|TRBV18|once|TRBD1
TGTGCCAGCTCACCGGACAGGGGTCTTGGGGGCTACAATGAGCAGTTCTTC
CASSPDRGLGGYNEQFF
>TRBJ2-1|TRBV7-9|.|.
TGTGCCAGCAGCCGTTTCGAGGAGCAGTTCTTC
CASSRFEEQFF
>TRBJ2-7|TRBV6-6|.|TRBD2
TGTGCCAGCAGTTCTAGCGGGCTCGCCTACGAGCAGTACTTC
CASSSSGLAYEQYF
>TRBJ2-7|TRBV7-8|.|.
TGTGCCAGCAGCAATACGGGAATTCTCTCCTACGAGCAGTACTTC
CASSNTGILSYEQYF
>TRBJ2-7|TRBV25-1|.|.
TGTGCCAGCCAGAGCACAGGGTTCCACGAGCAGTACTTC
CASQSTGFHEQYF